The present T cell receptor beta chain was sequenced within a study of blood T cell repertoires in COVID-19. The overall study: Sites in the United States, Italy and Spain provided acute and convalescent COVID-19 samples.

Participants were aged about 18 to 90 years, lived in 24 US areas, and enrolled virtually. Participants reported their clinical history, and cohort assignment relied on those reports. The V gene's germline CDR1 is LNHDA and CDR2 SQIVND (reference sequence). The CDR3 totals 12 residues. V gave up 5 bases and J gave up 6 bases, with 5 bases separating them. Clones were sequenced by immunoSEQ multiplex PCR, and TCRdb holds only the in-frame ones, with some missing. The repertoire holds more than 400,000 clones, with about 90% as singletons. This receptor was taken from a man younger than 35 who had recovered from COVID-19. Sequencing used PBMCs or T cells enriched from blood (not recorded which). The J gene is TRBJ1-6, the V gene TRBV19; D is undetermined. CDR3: CASSVGNSPLHF. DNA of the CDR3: TGTGCCAGTAGTGTCGGTAATTCACCCCTCCACTTT.